The clone carrying this T cell receptor (beta chain) was observed a handful of times. The sample originates from a study of T-cell reconstitution after alpha-beta-depleted transplantation in children. Unique molecular identifiers were used in preparing the TCRbeta library. Via MiXCR, TCRdb re-called the PCR reads, giving one row per CDR3 protein. The table has around 370,000 distinct CDR3 sequences, 9% to 12% seen once; the top ten hold around 2.5%. This CDR3 region has 15 residues. V was trimmed by 3 bases and J by 5 bases, leaving 16 bases between them. Germline V lookup: CDR1 KGHDR, CDR2 SFDVKD. This rearrangement joins TRBV24-1 to TRBJ2-7; possible D gene TRBD2, 6 bases. This clonotype originated in a human donor who donated a stem cell graft to a child with acute lymphoblastic leukemia. This specimen consisted of PBMCs from the stem cell graft donor, obtained from the stem cell graft. The CDR3 bases are TGTGCCACCAGTGATCCAACTAGCATCAAGAACGAGCAGTACTTC. Translated, it gives CATSDPTSIKNEQYF.